This note documents a single T cell receptor beta chain sequence. The source of the sample is a study of blood T cell repertoires in COVID-19. Study-wide context: Sites in the United States, Italy and Spain provided acute and convalescent COVID-19 samples. Sources were T cells, B-cell-depleted T cells, or PBMCs; the material itself was cDNA or gDNA.

Source study methods: Nucleated cell counts were estimated from reference gene primer amplification. TCRdb's table, derived via immunoSEQ multiplex PCR, lists solely in-frame clones and lacks some. V, J and clone size derive from that table, while D and trimming were established from the DNA sequence. The profile shows 200,000 to 300,000 clones, 83% of them singletons. V was clipped by 5 bases and J by 8 bases; unmatched bases: 7. The length of the CDR3 is 15 residues. CDR1 and CDR2 (germline): LNHDA, SQIVND (reference sequence). The source material was peripheral blood. V and J are TRBV19 and TRBJ2-2, with 11 bases that match TRBD2. This clonotype originated in a human donor in a cohort sampled during active COVID-19. Written as DNA, the CDR3 is TGTGCCAGTAGTTCAACTAGCGGGGGAAAGGGGGAGCTGTTTTTT. Protein product: CASSSTSGGKGELFF.